The rows below give T cell receptor beta chains drawn from one sample of a study of T-cell memory formation after mild COVID-19. TCRdb re-called the 5' RACE reads through MiXCR, storing one row per CDR3 protein. This table holds approximately 230,000 distinct CDR3 sequences, 15% to 20% found once. The sample taken for sequencing was PBMCs or a T cell subset sorted from them (not recorded which). Source of these receptors: a man aged 18 to 35 who had mild COVID-19 (a few samples of this study predate the infection). Cell type and time point are not known. Each CDR3 is given with its conserved first and last residue. A D gene is named only where the DNA matches it firmly. Only part of the rows carry a size: once, few, many, or a class if the clone is expanded.

D gene,V gene,clone size,J gene,CDR3 protein,CDR3 DNA
-,TRBV5-1,-,TRBJ2-7,CASSPWDGSYEQYF,TGCGCCAGCAGCCCCTGGGACGGCTCCTACGAGCAGTACTTC
-,TRBV5-1,many,TRBJ1-5,CASSLGPVSRAWHF,TGCGCCAGCAGCTTGGGTCCCGTGAGTCGTGCGTGGCATTTT
-,TRBV20-1,-,TRBJ1-5,CSAGRGNQPQHF,TGCAGTGCGGGCCGGGGTAACCAGCCCCAGCATTTT
-,TRBV19,-,TRBJ1-5,CASTRGGTLGTLPQHF,TGTGCCAGTACAAGGGGGGGGACCCTAGGAACCTTGCCCCAGCATTTT
TRBD2,TRBV2,many,TRBJ2-1,CASSEVGGDYNEQFF,TGTGCCAGCAGTGAAGTGGGGGGGGACTACAATGAGCAGTTCTTC
-,TRBV30,-,TRBJ2-7,CAWTGGTLFYEQYF,TGTGCCTGGACGGGGGGCACTTTATTCTACGAGCAGTACTTC
-,TRBV7-2,-,TRBJ1-2,CASSLVAGGAYGYTF,TGTGCCAGCAGCTTAGTAGCGGGGGGCGCATATGGCTACACCTTC
TRBD1,TRBV7-2,-,TRBJ2-1,CASSPIRTGSSYNEQFF,TGTGCCAGCAGCCCGATCCGGACAGGGAGCTCCTACAATGAGCAGTTCTTC
-,TRBV10-3,-,TRBJ2-1,CAISESTSYNEQFF,TGTGCCATCAGTGAGTCAACCTCCTACAATGAGCAGTTCTTC
-,TRBV7-6,-,TRBJ1-5,CASSLNFNQPQHF,TGTGCCAGCAGCTTAAATTTCAATCAGCCCCAGCATTTT
-,TRBV6-6,few,TRBJ1-2,CASSSTSRQANYGYTF,TGTGCCAGCAGCTCTACCTCCAGACAGGCTAACTATGGCTACACCTTC
-,TRBV7-8,many,TRBJ1-2,CASSLAIEFRAGYTF,TGTGCCAGCAGCTTAGCAATTGAATTCCGGGCTGGCTACACCTTC
-,TRBV4-3,few,TRBJ2-5,CASSARHRRGETQYF,TGCGCCAGCAGCGCTAGACACAGGAGGGGAGAGACCCAGTACTTC
TRBD2,TRBV7-2,few,TRBJ2-5,CASSSHGRPETQYF,TGTGCCAGCAGCTCACACGGGAGGCCGGAGACCCAGTACTTC
-,TRBV30,-,TRBJ1-5,CAWSDPRRGQPQHF,TGTGCCTGGAGTGACCCCAGGAGGGGACAGCCCCAGCATTTT
-,TRBV13,-,TRBJ2-7,CASSNRGRYEQYF,TGTGCCAGCAGCAACCGGGGGAGGTACGAGCAGTACTTC
-,TRBV7-2,-,TRBJ2-7,CASSLVRDPEYEQYF,TGTGCCAGCAGCTTAGTTAGAGACCCAGAGTACGAGCAGTACTTC
-,TRBV5-4,many,TRBJ2-5,CASSSGWETQYF,TGTGCCAGCAGCTCCGGGTGGGAGACCCAGTACTTC
-,TRBV20-1,-,TRBJ1-2,CSASQGGGFYGYTF,TGCAGTGCATCCCAGGGCGGGGGATTCTATGGCTACACCTTC
-,TRBV6-6,few,TRBJ1-1,CASRNPTATEAFF,TGTGCCAGCAGAAACCCCACAGCCACTGAAGCTTTCTTT
-,TRBV12-3/TRBV12-4,few,TRBJ2-6,CASSSPGSGANVLTF,TGTGCCAGCAGTTCACCAGGATCCGGGGCCAACGTCCTGACTTTC
-,TRBV9,few,TRBJ1-1,CASSARQDQNTEAFF,TGTGCCAGCAGCGCTCGACAGGACCAGAACACTGAAGCTTTCTTT
-,TRBV29-1,many,TRBJ1-5,CSVSRGTAKGDQPQHF,TGCAGCGTTTCTCGCGGGACCGCGAAGGGGGACCAGCCCCAGCATTTT
-,TRBV7-9,few,TRBJ1-1,CASSSPTFGRGNTEAFF,TGTGCCAGCAGCTCGCCGACATTTGGTCGGGGGAACACTGAAGCTTTCTTT
-,TRBV20-1,few,TRBJ2-1,CSAMRQNNEQFF,TGCAGTGCTATGCGACAGAACAATGAGCAGTTCTTC
TRBD1,TRBV4-2,-,TRBJ2-7,CASSQIGTGGTYEQYF,TGTGCCAGCAGCCAAATAGGAACAGGGGGGACCTACGAGCAGTACTTC
-,TRBV5-1,many,TRBJ2-7,CASSLQPGVQVYEQYF,TGCGCCAGCAGCTTGCAGCCGGGTGTCCAGGTCTACGAGCAGTACTTC
-,TRBV6-2/TRBV6-3,few,TRBJ1-5,CASRTIGYGSQPQHF,TGTGCCAGCAGAACGATCGGGTACGGGAGTCAGCCCCAGCATTTT
-,TRBV18,few,TRBJ2-7,CASSSPSDEQYF,TGTGCCAGCTCATCACCTTCCGACGAGCAGTACTTC
-,TRBV6-2/TRBV6-3,-,TRBJ2-5,CASRLTQETQYF,TGTGCCAGCCGGCTAACGCAAGAGACCCAGTACTTC
-,TRBV7-9,-,TRBJ2-7,CASRGDGLYEQYF,TGTGCCAGCAGAGGAGACGGACTCTACGAGCAGTACTTC
TRBD1,TRBV7-2,medium-sized,TRBJ1-1,CASSLNPGTGNTEAFF,TGTGCCAGCAGCTTAAACCCCGGGACAGGGAACACTGAAGCTTTCTTT
-,TRBV5-6,-,TRBJ2-7,CASSLLGEDAYEQYF,TGTGCCAGCAGCTTGTTAGGGGAGGACGCCTACGAGCAGTACTTC
-,TRBV5-6,few,TRBJ2-3,CASSPGDLGTQYF,TGTGCCAGCAGCCCCGGGGACCTCGGCACGCAGTATTTT
-,TRBV18,few,TRBJ2-1,CASSPRGRNNEQFF,TGTGCCAGCTCACCAAGGGGGAGGAACAATGAGCAGTTCTTC
-,TRBV5-1,-,TRBJ2-6,CASSSRSGANVLTF,TGCGCCAGCAGCTCACGCTCTGGGGCCAACGTCCTGACTTTC
TRBD2,TRBV5-1,few,TRBJ2-3,CASSFPSGRVTDTQYF,TGCGCCAGCAGCTTTCCTAGCGGGCGAGTAACAGATACGCAGTATTTT
-,TRBV12-3/TRBV12-4,-,TRBJ2-2,CASSENDGRELFF,TGTGCCAGCAGTGAAAATGACGGCCGGGAGCTGTTTTTT
TRBD2,TRBV5-1,-,TRBJ2-1,CASSLDPGLENEQFF,TGCGCCAGCAGCTTGGACCCCGGACTAGAAAATGAGCAGTTCTTC
TRBD2,TRBV18,-,TRBJ2-3,CASSGLAKTDTQYF,TGTGCCAGCTCGGGACTAGCGAAAACAGATACGCAGTATTTT
-,TRBV5-1,few,TRBJ1-4,CASSLTPQLVRPGKLFF,TGCGCCAGCAGCTTGACCCCCCAATTGGTTCGTCCGGGAAAACTGTTTTTT
-,TRBV4-2,few,TRBJ1-2,CASSQERTRSSYGYTF,TGTGCCAGCAGCCAAGAGAGGACACGCTCAAGTTATGGCTACACCTTC
-,TRBV5-1,-,TRBJ1-1,CASSLEGKGNTEAFF,TGCGCCAGCAGCTTGGAGGGGAAGGGGAACACTGAAGCTTTCTTT
TRBD1,TRBV7-8,few,TRBJ1-2,CASSSRDRANYGYTF,TGTGCCAGCAGCTCCCGGGACAGGGCTAACTATGGCTACACCTTC
-,TRBV9,-,TRBJ2-3,CASSPVHGRGTDTQYF,TGTGCCAGCAGCCCGGTCCATGGGCGGGGAACAGATACGCAGTATTTT
TRBD1,TRBV5-5,-,TRBJ1-1,CASSTDRGYNRQKNTEAFF,TGTGCCAGCAGCACGGACAGGGGCTATAATCGCCAGAAGAACACTGAAGCTTTCTTT
-,TRBV18,many,TRBJ2-7,CASSRESYEQYF,TGTGCCAGCTCACGCGAATCCTACGAGCAGTACTTC
TRBD1,TRBV7-9,few,TRBJ2-3,CASSSGETGGTDTQYF,TGTGCCAGCAGCTCCGGAGAGACAGGGGGCACAGATACGCAGTATTTT
-,TRBV5-1,-,TRBJ2-2,CASSLVWTSKTGELFF,TGCGCCAGCAGCTTGGTCTGGACTTCTAAGACCGGGGAGCTGTTTTTT
-,TRBV5-1,few,TRBJ2-5,CASSPRPTWETQYF,TGCGCCAGCAGCCCCCGACCTACATGGGAGACCCAGTACTTC
-,TRBV5-1,few,TRBJ1-1,CASSLDGGANTEAFF,TGCGCCAGCAGCTTGGATGGGGGGGCGAACACTGAAGCTTTCTTT
-,TRBV7-2,-,TRBJ1-5,CASSSRGQTFSNQPQHF,TGTGCCAGCAGCTCTAGAGGACAGACGTTTAGCAATCAGCCCCAGCATTTT
-,TRBV7-2,-,TRBJ2-2,CASSLDLTGELFF,TGTGCCAGCAGCTTAGACCTCACCGGGGAGCTGTTTTTT
-,TRBV7-2,-,TRBJ1-1,CASSLGGTPSNTEAFF,TGTGCCAGCAGCTTAGGGGGGACACCCTCGAACACTGAAGCTTTCTTT
-,TRBV9,few,TRBJ2-1,CASSVAGFYNEQFF,TGTGCCAGCAGCGTAGCGGGGTTTTACAATGAGCAGTTCTTC
-,TRBV5-6,-,TRBJ1-2,CASSLPTGLYGYTF,TGTGCCAGCAGCTTGCCGACAGGCCTCTATGGCTACACCTTC
TRBD1,TRBV29-1,-,TRBJ2-1,CSAFTGGWEQFF,TGCAGCGCCTTCACAGGGGGCTGGGAGCAGTTCTTC
TRBD1,TRBV20-1,few,TRBJ1-1,CSAPGGQWGTEAFF,TGCAGTGCTCCAGGGGGACAATGGGGGACTGAAGCTTTCTTT
TRBD1,TRBV5-1,few,TRBJ1-1,CASSFRDRGTEAFF,TGCGCCAGCAGCTTTCGGGACAGGGGAACTGAAGCTTTCTTT
TRBD2,TRBV5-6,-,TRBJ2-7,CASSLGAGGVEQYF,TGTGCCAGCAGCTTAGGCGCGGGGGGTGTCGAGCAGTACTTC